This T cell receptor (beta chain) emerged from a study of T cells expressing NK-cell markers. TCRdb re-called the 5' RACE reads; every CDR3 protein appears as one record, without DNA. The listing contains under 600,000 distinct CDR3 sequences. Germline V gives CDR1 SEHNR, CDR2 FQNEAQ (reference sequence). The CDR3 is made up of 14 amino acids. The sequence was obtained from a woman between 50 and 59 years old in good health. The rearrangement links TRBV7-9 to TRBJ1-1. The sequencing input was blood T cells: a sorted CD56 or NKG2C T cell subset, CD4+ or CD8+ T cells, or bulk PBMC T cells (not recorded which). This chain's CDR3 is CATNALESSTEAFF.